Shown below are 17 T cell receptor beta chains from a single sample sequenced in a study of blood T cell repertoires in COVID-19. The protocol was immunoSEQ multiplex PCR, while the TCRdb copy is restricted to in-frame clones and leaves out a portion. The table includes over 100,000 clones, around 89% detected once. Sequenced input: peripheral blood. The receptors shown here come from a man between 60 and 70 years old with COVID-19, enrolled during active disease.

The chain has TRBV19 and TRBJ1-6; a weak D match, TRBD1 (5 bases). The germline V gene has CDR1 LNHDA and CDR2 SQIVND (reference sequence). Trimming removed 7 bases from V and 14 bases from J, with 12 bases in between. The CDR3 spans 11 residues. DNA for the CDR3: TGTGCCAGTAACTCCGGGGGGACCCTCCACTTT. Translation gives CASNSGGTLHF.

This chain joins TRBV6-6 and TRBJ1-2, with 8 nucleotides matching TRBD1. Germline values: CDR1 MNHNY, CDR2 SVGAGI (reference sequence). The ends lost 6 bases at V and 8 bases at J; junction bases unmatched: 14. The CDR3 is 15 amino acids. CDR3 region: CASSPKGTGLSGYTF. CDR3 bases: TGTGCCAGCAGCCCAAAAGGGACAGGCCTTTCGGGCTACACCTTC.

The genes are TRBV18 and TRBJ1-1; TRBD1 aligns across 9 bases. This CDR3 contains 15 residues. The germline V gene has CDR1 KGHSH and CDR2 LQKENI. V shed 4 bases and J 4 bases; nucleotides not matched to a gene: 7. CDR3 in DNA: TGTGCCAGCTCACTCGACAGGGGGAGCGTCACTGAAGCTTTCTTT. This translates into CASSLDRGSVTEAFF.

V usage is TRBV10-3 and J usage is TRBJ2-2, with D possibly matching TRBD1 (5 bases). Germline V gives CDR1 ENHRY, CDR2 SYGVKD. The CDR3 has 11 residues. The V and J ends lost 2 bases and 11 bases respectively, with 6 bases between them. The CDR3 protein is CAISEGAELFF. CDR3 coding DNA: TGTGCCATCAGTGAGGGGGCTGAGCTGTTTTTT.

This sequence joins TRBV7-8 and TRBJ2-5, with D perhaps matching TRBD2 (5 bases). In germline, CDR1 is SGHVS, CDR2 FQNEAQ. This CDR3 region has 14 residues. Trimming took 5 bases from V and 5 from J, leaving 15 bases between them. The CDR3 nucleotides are TGTGCCAGCAGCCAACTTAGTGGCGGGGAGACCCAGTACTTC. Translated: CASSQLSGGETQYF.

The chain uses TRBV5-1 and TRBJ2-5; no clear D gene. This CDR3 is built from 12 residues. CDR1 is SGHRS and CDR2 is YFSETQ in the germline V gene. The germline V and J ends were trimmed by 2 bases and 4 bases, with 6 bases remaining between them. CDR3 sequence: CASSFRRETQYF. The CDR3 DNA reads TGCGCCAGCAGCTTTAGAAGAGAGACCCAGTACTTC.

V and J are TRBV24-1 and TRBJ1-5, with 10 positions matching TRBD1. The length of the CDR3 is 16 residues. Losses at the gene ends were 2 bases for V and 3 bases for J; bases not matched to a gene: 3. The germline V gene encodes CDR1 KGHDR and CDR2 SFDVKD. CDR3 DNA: TGTGCCACCAGTGATTCGGACAGGGGGGACAATCAGCCCCAGCATTTT. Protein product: CATSDSDRGDNQPQHF.

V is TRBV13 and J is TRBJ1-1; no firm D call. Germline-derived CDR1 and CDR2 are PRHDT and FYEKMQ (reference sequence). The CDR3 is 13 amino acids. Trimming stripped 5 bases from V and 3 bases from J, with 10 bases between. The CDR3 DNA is TGTGCCAGCAGCACACGACGGGACACTGAAGCTTTCTTT. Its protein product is CASSTRRDTEAFF. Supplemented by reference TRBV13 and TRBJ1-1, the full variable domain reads AAGVIQSPRHLIKEKRETATLKCYPIPRHDTVYWYQQGPGQDPQFLISFYEKMQSDKGSIPDRFSAQQFSDYHSELNMSSLELGDSALYFCASSTRRDTEAFFGQGTRLTVV.

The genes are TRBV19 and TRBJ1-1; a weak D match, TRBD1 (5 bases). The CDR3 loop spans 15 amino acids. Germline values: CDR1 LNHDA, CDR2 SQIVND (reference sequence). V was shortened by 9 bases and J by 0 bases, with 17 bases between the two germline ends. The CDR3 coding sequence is TGTGCCAGGGGCTCATCAGGACATATGAACACTGAAGCTTTCTTT. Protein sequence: CARGSSGHMNTEAFF.

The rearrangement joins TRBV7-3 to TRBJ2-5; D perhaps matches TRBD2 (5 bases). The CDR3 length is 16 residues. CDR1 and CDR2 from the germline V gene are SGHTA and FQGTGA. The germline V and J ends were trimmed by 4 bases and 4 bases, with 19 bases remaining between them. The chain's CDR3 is CASSSPPGGIGETQYF. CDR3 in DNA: TGTGCCAGCAGCTCCCCCCCTGGAGGAATCGGAGAGACCCAGTACTTC.

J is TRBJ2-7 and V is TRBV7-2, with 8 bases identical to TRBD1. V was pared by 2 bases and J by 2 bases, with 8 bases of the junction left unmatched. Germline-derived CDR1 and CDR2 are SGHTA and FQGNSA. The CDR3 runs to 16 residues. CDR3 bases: TGTGCCAGCAGCTTATCTTTCGCAGGGGGCACCTACGAGCAGTACTTC. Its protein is CASSLSFAGGTYEQYF.

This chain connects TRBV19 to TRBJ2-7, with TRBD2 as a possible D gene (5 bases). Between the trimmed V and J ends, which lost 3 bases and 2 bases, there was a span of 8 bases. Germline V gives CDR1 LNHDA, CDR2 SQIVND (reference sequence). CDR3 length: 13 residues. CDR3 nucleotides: TGTGCCAGTAGTATCCCGGGAACCTACGAGCAGTACTTC. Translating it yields CASSIPGTYEQYF.

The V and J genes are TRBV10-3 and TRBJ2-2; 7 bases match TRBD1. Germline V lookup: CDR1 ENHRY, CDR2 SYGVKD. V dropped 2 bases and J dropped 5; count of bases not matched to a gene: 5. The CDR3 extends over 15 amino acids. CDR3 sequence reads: CAISEVQGDTGELFF. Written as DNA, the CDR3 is TGTGCCATCAGTGAGGTCCAGGGGGATACCGGGGAGCTGTTTTTT.

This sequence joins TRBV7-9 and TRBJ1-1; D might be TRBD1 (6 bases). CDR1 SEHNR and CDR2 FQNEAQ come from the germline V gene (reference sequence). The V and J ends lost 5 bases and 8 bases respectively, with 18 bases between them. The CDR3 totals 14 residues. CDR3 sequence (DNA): TGTGCCAGCAGCCAGGGACGGACAGTTGGCGAAGCTTTCTTT. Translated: CASSQGRTVGEAFF.

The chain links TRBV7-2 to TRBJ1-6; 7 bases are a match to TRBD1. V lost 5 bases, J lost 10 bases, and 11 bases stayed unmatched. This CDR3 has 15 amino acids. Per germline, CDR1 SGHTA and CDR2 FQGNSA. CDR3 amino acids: CASSPADRNLSPLHF. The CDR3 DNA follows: TGTGCCAGCAGCCCAGCGGACAGGAATTTGTCACCCCTCCACTTT. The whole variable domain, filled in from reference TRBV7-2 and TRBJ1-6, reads GAGVSQSPSNKVTEKGKDVELRCDPISGHTALYWYRQSLGQGLEFLIYFQGNSAPDKSGLPSDRFSAERTGGSVSTLTIQRTQQEDSAVYLCASSPADRNLSPLHFGNGTRLTVT.

The DNA for the CDR3 is TGTGCCAGCAGTCGACAGGGGGGCTATGGCTACACCTTC. Its protein is CASSRQGGYGYTF. The chain carries TRBV12-3 or TRBV12-4 and TRBJ1-2; the match to TRBD1 covers 9 bases. J gave up 4 bases and V 5 bases, and 2 bases lay outside the gene matches. CDR3 length: 13 residues.

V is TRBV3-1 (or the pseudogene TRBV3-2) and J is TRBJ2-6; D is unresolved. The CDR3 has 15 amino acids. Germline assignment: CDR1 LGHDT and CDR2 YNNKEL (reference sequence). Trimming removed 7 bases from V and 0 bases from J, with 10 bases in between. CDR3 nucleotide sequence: TGTGCCAGCAATATGAGGAGCTCTGGGGCCAACGTCCTGACTTTC. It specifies CASNMRSSGANVLTF.